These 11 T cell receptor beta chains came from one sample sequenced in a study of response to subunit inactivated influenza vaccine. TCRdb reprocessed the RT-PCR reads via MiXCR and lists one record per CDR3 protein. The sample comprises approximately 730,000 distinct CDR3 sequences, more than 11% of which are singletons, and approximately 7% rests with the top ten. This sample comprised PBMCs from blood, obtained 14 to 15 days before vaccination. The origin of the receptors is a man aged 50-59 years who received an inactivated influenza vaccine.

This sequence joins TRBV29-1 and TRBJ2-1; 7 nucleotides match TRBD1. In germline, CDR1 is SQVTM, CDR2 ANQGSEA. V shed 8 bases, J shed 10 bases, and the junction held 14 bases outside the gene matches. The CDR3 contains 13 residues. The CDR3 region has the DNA TGCAGCACCACCCGACAGGGAATTGTAGAGCAGTTCTTC. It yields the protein CSTTRQGIVEQFF.

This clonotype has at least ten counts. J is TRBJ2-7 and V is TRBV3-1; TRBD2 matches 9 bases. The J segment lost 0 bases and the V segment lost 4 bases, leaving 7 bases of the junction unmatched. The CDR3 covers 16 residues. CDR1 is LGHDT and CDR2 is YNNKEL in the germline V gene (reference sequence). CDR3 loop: CASSRRLAEPSYEQYF. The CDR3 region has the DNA TGTGCCAGCAGCCGAAGACTAGCGGAACCCTCCTACGAGCAGTACTTC.

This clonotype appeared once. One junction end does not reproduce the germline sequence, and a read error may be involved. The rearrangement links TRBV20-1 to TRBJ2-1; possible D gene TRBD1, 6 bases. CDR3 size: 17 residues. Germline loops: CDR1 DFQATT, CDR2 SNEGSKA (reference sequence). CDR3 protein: CCARDRVTGISYNEQFF. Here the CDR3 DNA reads TGCTGTGCTAGAGATCGGGTTACAGGGATCTCCTACAATGAGCAGTTCTTC.

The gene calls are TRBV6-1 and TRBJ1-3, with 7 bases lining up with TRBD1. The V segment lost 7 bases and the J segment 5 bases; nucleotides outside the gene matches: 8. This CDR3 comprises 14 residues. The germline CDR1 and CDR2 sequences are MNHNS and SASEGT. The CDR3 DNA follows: TGTGCCAGCACCCAGCGAGGGGGCAGAAACACCATATATTTT. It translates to CASTQRGGRNTIYF.

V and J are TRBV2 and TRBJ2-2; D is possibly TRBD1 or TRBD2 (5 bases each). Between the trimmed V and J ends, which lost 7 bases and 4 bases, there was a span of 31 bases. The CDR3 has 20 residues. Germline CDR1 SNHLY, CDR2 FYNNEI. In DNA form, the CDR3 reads TGTGCCAGCAAACTCAGAGGGGACCGGTTAGAAATCGGTATCACCGGGGAGCTGTTTTTT. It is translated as CASKLRGDRLEIGITGELFF.

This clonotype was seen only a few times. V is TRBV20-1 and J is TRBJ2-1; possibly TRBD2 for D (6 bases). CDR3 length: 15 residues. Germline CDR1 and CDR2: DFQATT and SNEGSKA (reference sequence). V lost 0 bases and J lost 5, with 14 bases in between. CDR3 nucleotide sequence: TGCAGTGCTAGAGATTACGGAGGCGGGAACAATGAGCAGTTCTTC. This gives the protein CSARDYGGGNNEQFF.

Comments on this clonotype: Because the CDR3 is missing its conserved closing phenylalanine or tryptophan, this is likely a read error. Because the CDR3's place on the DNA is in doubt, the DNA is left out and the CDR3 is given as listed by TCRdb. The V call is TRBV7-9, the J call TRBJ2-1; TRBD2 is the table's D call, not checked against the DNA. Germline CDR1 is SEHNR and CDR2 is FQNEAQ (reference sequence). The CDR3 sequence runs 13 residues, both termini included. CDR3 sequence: CASSLVTSGGPSL.

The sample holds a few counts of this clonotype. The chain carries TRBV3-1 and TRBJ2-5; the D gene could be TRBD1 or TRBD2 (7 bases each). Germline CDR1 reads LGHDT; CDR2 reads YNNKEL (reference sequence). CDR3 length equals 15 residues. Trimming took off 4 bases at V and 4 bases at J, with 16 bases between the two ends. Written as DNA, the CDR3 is TGTGCCAGCAGCCGACTGGCAGGGGGGGGAGAGACCCAGTACTTC. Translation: CASSRLAGGGETQYF.

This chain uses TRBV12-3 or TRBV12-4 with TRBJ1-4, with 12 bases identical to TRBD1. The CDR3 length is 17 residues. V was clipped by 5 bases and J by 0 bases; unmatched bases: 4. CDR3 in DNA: TGTGCCAGCAGTACTCGGGACAGGGGGCCAACTAATGAAAAACTGTTTTTT. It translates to CASSTRDRGPTNEKLFF.

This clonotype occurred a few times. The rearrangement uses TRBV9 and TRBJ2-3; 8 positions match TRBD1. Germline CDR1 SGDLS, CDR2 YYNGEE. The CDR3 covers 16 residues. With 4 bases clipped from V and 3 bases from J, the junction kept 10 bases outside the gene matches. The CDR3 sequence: CASSLSDRGVTDTQYF. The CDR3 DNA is TGTGCCAGCAGCCTTTCAGACAGGGGAGTAACAGATACGCAGTATTTT.

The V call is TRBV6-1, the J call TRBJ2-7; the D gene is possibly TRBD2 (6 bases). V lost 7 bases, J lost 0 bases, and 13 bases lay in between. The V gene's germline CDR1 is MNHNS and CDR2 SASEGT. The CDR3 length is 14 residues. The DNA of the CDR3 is TGTGCCAGCACCTCTAGCGTTCGCTCCTACGAGCAGTACTTC. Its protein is CASTSSVRSYEQYF.